One and the same sample provided the 30 T cell receptor beta chains below, sequenced in a study of blood T cell repertoires in COVID-19 (dated by TCRdb to about 2020). The library was built by means of the immunoSEQ multiplex PCR assay. The table was pulled from immuneACCESS by TCRdb, which kept in-frame rearrangements only. Such tables lose some clones; where checked, under half of the loss comes from unresolved V genes, and the rest has no known cause. This sample gives roughly 100,000 clones in total; 76% of them show up just once. Under 8% of the sample is held by the ten biggest clonotypes. The sequencing input was peripheral blood. The receptors derive from an older man with COVID-19, enrolled during active disease.

This clone was detected only a few times. The gene calls are TRBV4-1 and TRBJ1-3; D remains unclear. Per the germline V gene, CDR1 is MGHRA and CDR2 is YSYEKL. CDR3 length: 12 residues. V was trimmed by 5 bases and J by 4 bases, leaving 6 bases between them. The CDR3 is CASSNSGNTIYF. Here the CDR3 DNA reads TGCGCCAGCAGCAACTCGGGAAACACCATATATTTT.

This clone has just a few counts. The chain employs TRBV28 and TRBJ1-1; 8 positions agree with TRBD1. The CDR3 covers 15 residues. V trimming: 5 bases; J trimming: 4 bases; junction bases outside the gene matches: 9. Germline V gene sequence: CDR1 MDHEN, CDR2 SYDVKM. CDR3 amino acids: CASSTGGRWSTEAFF. CDR3 nucleotides: TGTGCCAGCAGTACAGGGGGAAGGTGGAGCACTGAAGCTTTCTTT. Supplemented by reference TRBV28 and TRBJ1-1, the full variable domain reads DVKVTQSSRYLVKRTGEKVFLECVQDMDHENMFWYRQDPGLGLRLIYFSYDVKMKEKGDIPEGYSVSREKKERFSLILESASTNQTSMYLCASSTGGRWSTEAFFGQGTRLTVV.

CDR3 nucleotides: TGTGCCAGCAGTTTGGCTGAGGCCGAAAAACTGTTTTTT. Its translation: CASSLAEAEKLFF. The chain is built from TRBV12-3 or TRBV12-4 and TRBJ1-4, with no clear D. CDR3 size: 13 residues. The V end lost 3 bases, the J end lost 8 bases, and 10 bases lay between the germline ends.

This clone appeared a single time. The chain links TRBV24-1 to TRBJ2-1; 9 positions match TRBD2. Germline values: CDR1 KGHDR, CDR2 SFDVKD. The CDR3 has 17 amino acids. V lost 3 bases and J lost 7; bases outside the gene matches: 12. The CDR3, as DNA: TGTGCCACCAGTGATCGAAAAGTAGCGGGAGTTTGGAATGAGCAGTTCTTC. Its protein product is CATSDRKVAGVWNEQFF.

CDR3 bases: TGTGCCAGCAGCCAGCGGACATTCTATGGCTACACCTTC. Its protein product is CASSQRTFYGYTF. This chain connects TRBV14 to TRBJ1-2; tentatively, D is TRBD1 (5 bases). The V end lost 3 bases, the J end lost 4 bases, and 9 bases lay between the germline ends. There are 13 residues in the CDR3. CDR1 and CDR2 (germline): SGHDN, FVKESK. Based on the CDR3 plus reference TRBV14 and TRBJ1-2, the full variable domain is EAGVTQFPSHSVIEKGQTVTLRCDPISGHDNLYWYRRVMGKEIKFLLHFVKESKQDESGMPNNRFLAERTGGTYSTLKVQPAELEDSGVYFCASSQRTFYGYTFGSGTRLTVV.

The V gene is TRBV28, the J gene TRBJ2-7; 9 bases fit TRBD2. CDR1 and CDR2 from the germline V gene are MDHEN and SYDVKM. The CDR3 sequence is 15 residues long. V trimming: 7 bases; J trimming: 4 bases; junction bases outside the gene matches: 11. The CDR3 spells CASTVAGEGPYEQYF. Written as DNA, the CDR3 is TGTGCCAGCACCGTAGCGGGAGAAGGGCCGTACGAGCAGTACTTC. The full variable domain, its missing parts supplied by reference TRBV28 and TRBJ2-7, is DVKVTQSSRYLVKRTGEKVFLECVQDMDHENMFWYRQDPGLGLRLIYFSYDVKMKEKGDIPEGYSVSREKKERFSLILESASTNQTSMYLCASTVAGEGPYEQYFGPGTRLTVT.

The genes are TRBV5-1 and TRBJ2-1; no clear D gene. Germline assignment: CDR1 SGHRS and CDR2 YFSETQ. The CDR3 consists of 14 residues. V was shortened by 2 bases and J by 8 bases, with 14 bases between the two germline ends. The CDR3 reads CASSLTLGIDEQFF. Here the CDR3 DNA reads TGCGCCAGCAGCTTAACGCTAGGTATCGATGAGCAGTTCTTC.

The gene calls are TRBV7-9 and TRBJ2-5; D is uncertain. V lost 5 bases to trimming and J lost 0 bases, with 13 bases between them. The CDR3 consists of 15 residues. Germline lookup yields CDR1 SEHNR and CDR2 FQNEAQ (reference sequence). In DNA, the CDR3 is TGTGCCAGCAGCCCCCGCTGGGCGTACCAAGAGACCCAGTACTTC. This codes for CASSPRWAYQETQYF.

V and J are TRBV19 and TRBJ2-6; 8 nucleotides agree with TRBD2. Germline V lookup: CDR1 LNHDA, CDR2 SQIVND (reference sequence). Losses at the gene ends were 7 bases for V and 0 bases for J; bases not matched to a gene: 8. The CDR3 runs 17 residues. The DNA of the CDR3 is TGTGCCAGTAAACCCCTAGCGGGCCTCTCTGGGGCCAACGTCCTGACTTTC. Amino acid sequence: CASKPLAGLSGANVLTF.

The CDR3 region has the DNA TGTGCCAGCAGCAATAAACCGGCGGGGGTACACTATGGCTACACCTTC. This sequence encodes CASSNKPAGVHYGYTF. The chain couples TRBV11-2 to TRBJ1-2, with D maybe TRBD1 (5 bases). The CDR3 consists of 16 residues. CDR1 is SGHAT, CDR2 FQNNGV, per germline. Trimming stripped 5 bases from V and 3 bases from J, with 19 bases between.

The rearrangement joins TRBV29-1 to TRBJ2-3; D is unresolved. This CDR3 spans 12 amino acids. Trimming removed 3 bases at V and 0 bases at J, with 4 bases between. CDR1 and CDR2 (germline): SQVTM, ANQGSEA. CDR3 in amino acids: CSVDPSTDTQYF. In DNA, the CDR3 is TGCAGCGTTGATCCTAGCACAGATACGCAGTATTTT.

The genes are TRBV4-2 and TRBJ2-7; 8 nucleotides line up with TRBD2. The germline gives CDR1 LGHNA, CDR2 YNFKEQ. This CDR3 is built from 13 residues. Trimming at V came to 0 bases and at J to 6 bases, leaving 1 base not matched to a gene. The CDR3 is CASSQDREGEQYF. The CDR3 coding sequence is TGTGCCAGCAGCCAAGATCGGGAGGGCGAGCAGTACTTC.

The gene calls are TRBV15 and TRBJ1-2, with D maybe TRBD1 (6 bases). The CDR3 is made up of 16 amino acids. Per the germline V gene, CDR1 is LNHNV and CDR2 is YYDKDF (reference sequence). Trimming took off 0 bases at V and 4 bases at J, with 15 bases between the two ends. The CDR3 reads CATSRDIPGDGYGYTF. The DNA for the CDR3 is TGTGCCACCAGCAGAGATATTCCAGGGGACGGCTATGGCTACACCTTC.

This rearrangement joins TRBV28 to TRBJ1-5; weak D call: TRBD1 (5 bases). V was trimmed by 2 bases and J by 10 bases, leaving 15 bases between them. The CDR3 spans 14 residues. Germline assignment: CDR1 MDHEN and CDR2 SYDVKM. The chain's CDR3 is CASSLPGGSFPQHF. The DNA of the CDR3 is TGTGCCAGCAGTTTACCCGGGGGGTCTTTCCCCCAGCATTTT.

This chain uses TRBV28 with TRBJ1-1; D not resolved. CDR3 length equals 13 residues. V dropped 5 bases and J dropped 0 bases, with 7 bases sitting between them. CDR1 and CDR2 from the germline V gene are MDHEN and SYDVKM. CDR3: CASSKRVNTEAFF. The DNA for the CDR3 is TGTGCCAGCAGTAAGCGCGTGAACACTGAAGCTTTCTTT.

CDR3 residues: CASSSPAGGDTGELFF. CDR3 DNA: TGTGCCAGCAGCTCTCCGGCGGGGGGAGACACCGGGGAGCTGTTTTTT. This chain uses TRBV11-3 with TRBJ2-2; the match to TRBD2 covers 8 bases. Germline V lookup: CDR1 SGHNT, CDR2 YENEEA. With 4 bases clipped from V and 3 bases from J, the junction kept 7 bases outside the gene matches. The CDR3 is made up of 16 amino acids. The full variable domain, with the rest looked up from reference TRBV11-3 and TRBJ2-2, is EAGVVQSPRYKIIEKKQPVAFWCNPISGHNTLYWYLQNLGQGPELLIRYENEEAVDDSQLPKDRFSAERLKGVDSTLKIQPAELGDSAVYLCASSSPAGGDTGELFFGEGSRLTVL.

Only a few counts were recorded for this clone. This sequence joins TRBV19 and TRBJ2-2; 7 bases are a match to TRBD1. Germline assignment: CDR1 LNHDA and CDR2 SQIVND (reference sequence). The CDR3 is 16 amino acids. Losses at the gene ends were 5 bases for V and 4 bases for J; bases not matched to a gene: 10. This chain's CDR3 is CASSRKGTVSTGELFF. The CDR3 bases are TGTGCCAGTAGTCGGAAGGGGACAGTTAGCACCGGGGAGCTGTTTTTT.

The V gene is TRBV5-1, the J gene TRBJ1-3; D ambiguous. Germline loops: CDR1 SGHRS, CDR2 YFSETQ. Trimming cost V 6 bases and J 2 bases, with 15 bases left between them. The CDR3 has 15 amino acids. Written as DNA, the CDR3 is TGCGCCAGCAAATTGGCCCCGGGTGCTGGAAACACCATATATTTT. This sequence encodes CASKLAPGAGNTIYF. The entire variable domain, with the rest obtained from reference TRBV5-1 and TRBJ1-3, is as follows: KAGVTQTPRYLIKTRGQQVTLSCSPISGHRSVSWYQQTPGQGLQFLFEYFSETQRNKGNFPGRFSGRQFSNSRSEMNVSTLELGDSALYLCASKLAPGAGNTIYFGEGSWLTVV.

The V and J genes are TRBV29-1 and TRBJ2-3; 8 nucleotides match TRBD2. V was pared by 6 bases and J by 5 bases, with 7 bases of the junction left unmatched. Germline CDR1 is SQVTM and CDR2 is ANQGSEA. The CDR3 loop spans 13 amino acids. For the CDR3, the DNA is TGCAGCGTCGAGGGACGGGGGGGAGATACGCAGTATTTT. Its translation: CSVEGRGGDTQYF.

CDR3 residues: CASSPSPGGGRARYEQYF. In DNA form, the CDR3 reads TGTGCCAGCAGCCCCTCCCCGGGTGGCGGGAGGGCGCGGTACGAGCAGTACTTC. This chain links TRBV5-6 with TRBJ2-7, with 9 bases matching TRBD2. The CDR3 contains 18 residues. CDR1 is SGHDT and CDR2 is YYEEEE in the germline V gene. V gave up 4 bases and J gave up 4 bases; unmatched junction bases: 18.

The genes are TRBV4-2 and TRBJ2-3; 8 bases match TRBD2. The germline gives CDR1 LGHNA, CDR2 YNFKEQ. With 1 base clipped from V and 5 bases from J, the junction kept 20 bases outside the gene matches. This CDR3 comprises 20 residues. CDR3 bases: TGTGCCAGCAGCCAAGTTGCGGGTACGCGGGAGGCTTATTCACGAGATACGCAGTATTTT. Amino acid sequence: CASSQVAGTREAYSRDTQYF.

CDR3 residues: CASSIRTVRNNEKLFF. CDR3 sequence (DNA): TGTGCCAGCAGCATCAGGACAGTTAGGAATAATGAAAAACTGTTTTTT. The J gene is TRBJ1-4, the V gene TRBV5-6; a weak D match, TRBD1 (6 bases). CDR1 is SGHDT and CDR2 is YYEEEE in the germline V gene. This CDR3 is 16 amino acids long. V was shortened by 4 bases and J by 4 bases, with 17 bases between the two germline ends.

CDR3 nucleotide sequence: TGTGCCAGCAGTACTCCGGGACAGGGACCCGGGAGGGCAGCACCAGATACGCAGTATTTT. Translated: CASSTPGQGPGRAAPDTQYF. The chain carries TRBV2 and TRBJ2-3, with D tentatively TRBD1 (9 bases). Per the germline V gene, CDR1 is SNHLY and CDR2 is FYNNEI. This CDR3 is 20 amino acids long. V dropped 5 bases and J dropped 4 bases, with 31 bases sitting between them.

The chain combines TRBV6-2 or TRBV6-3 with TRBJ2-1; a possible D gene is TRBD2 (7 bases). V gave up 6 bases and J gave up 1 base, with 16 bases separating them. Germline CDR1 and CDR2: MNHEY and SVGEGT. CDR3 length: 16 amino acids. The CDR3: CASSPGAGASYNEQFF. CDR3 coding DNA: TGTGCCAGCAGCCCGGGTGCGGGGGCGTCCTACAATGAGCAGTTCTTC.

The chain couples TRBV19 to TRBJ1-2; no firm D call. Germline loops: CDR1 LNHDA, CDR2 SQIVND (reference sequence). CDR3 size: 13 residues. V shed 7 bases and J shed 7 bases, with 16 bases lying between them. CDR3 residues: CASNAAQSAGYTF. CDR3 bases: TGTGCCAGTAACGCCGCCCAGTCTGCTGGCTACACCTTC. Supplemented by reference TRBV19 and TRBJ1-2, the full variable domain reads DGGITQSPKYLFRKEGQNVTLSCEQNLNHDAMYWYRQDPGQGLRLIYYSQIVNDFQKGDIAEGYSVSREKKESFPLTVTSAQKNPTAFYLCASNAAQSAGYTFGSGTRLTVV.

This rearrangement joins TRBV28 to TRBJ1-1; 8 nucleotides align to TRBD1. The CDR3 is 16 residues long. Germline CDR1 and CDR2: MDHEN and SYDVKM. Trimming took 3 bases from V and 6 from J; bases not matched to a gene: 12. CDR3 region: CASSLDIGQGFAEAFF. CDR3 DNA sequence: TGTGCCAGCAGTTTGGATATAGGACAGGGTTTCGCTGAAGCTTTCTTT.

The chain combines TRBV9 with TRBJ1-1; 7 bases agree with TRBD1. V dropped 3 bases and J dropped 5; count of bases not matched to a gene: 7. Germline values: CDR1 SGDLS, CDR2 YYNGEE. This CDR3 spans 14 amino acids. CDR3 bases: TGTGCCAGCAGCGCCTCGACAGGGTTGACTGAAGCTTTCTTT. Its translation is CASSASTGLTEAFF.

The chain carries TRBV6-5 and TRBJ1-1; 7 bases agree with TRBD1. This CDR3 spans 15 amino acids. Unmatched junction bases numbered 9, after V lost 6 bases and J lost 2 bases. The germline gives CDR1 MNHEY, CDR2 SVGAGI. The CDR3 reads CASSLGTALNTEAFF. The CDR3 nucleotides are TGTGCCAGCAGCCTTGGGACAGCCCTTAACACTGAAGCTTTCTTT.

The V and J genes are TRBV7-3 and TRBJ2-7, with 7 bases matching TRBD2. Germline CDR1 SGHTA, CDR2 FQGTGA. The CDR3 sequence is 14 residues long. Trimming cost V 5 bases and J 0 bases; bases outside gene matches: 4. CDR3 coding DNA: TGTGCCAGCAGCACTAGCGCCACCTCCTACGAGCAGTACTTC. Protein product: CASSTSATSYEQYF.

This chain joins TRBV27 and TRBJ2-7; 12 positions match TRBD1. This CDR3 is built from 14 residues. Germline CDR1 MNHEY, CDR2 SMNVEV (reference sequence). The ends lost 3 bases at V and 6 bases at J; junction bases unmatched: 3. The CDR3 coding sequence is TGTGCCAGCAGTTTCGGGACAGGGGGCGCCGAGCAGTACTTC. Amino acids: CASSFGTGGAEQYF.